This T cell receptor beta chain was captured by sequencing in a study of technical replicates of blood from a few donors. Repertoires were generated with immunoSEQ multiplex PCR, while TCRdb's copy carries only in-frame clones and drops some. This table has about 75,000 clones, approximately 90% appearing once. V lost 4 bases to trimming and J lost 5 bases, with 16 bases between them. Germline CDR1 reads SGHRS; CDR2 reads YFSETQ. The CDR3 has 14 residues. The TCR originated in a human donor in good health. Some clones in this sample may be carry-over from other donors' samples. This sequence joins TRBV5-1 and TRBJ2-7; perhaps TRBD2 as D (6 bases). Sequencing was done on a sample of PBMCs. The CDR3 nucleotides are TGCGCCAGCAGCCCCAGCGGGCGCTTCAACGAGCAGTACTTC. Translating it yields CASSPSGRFNEQYF.